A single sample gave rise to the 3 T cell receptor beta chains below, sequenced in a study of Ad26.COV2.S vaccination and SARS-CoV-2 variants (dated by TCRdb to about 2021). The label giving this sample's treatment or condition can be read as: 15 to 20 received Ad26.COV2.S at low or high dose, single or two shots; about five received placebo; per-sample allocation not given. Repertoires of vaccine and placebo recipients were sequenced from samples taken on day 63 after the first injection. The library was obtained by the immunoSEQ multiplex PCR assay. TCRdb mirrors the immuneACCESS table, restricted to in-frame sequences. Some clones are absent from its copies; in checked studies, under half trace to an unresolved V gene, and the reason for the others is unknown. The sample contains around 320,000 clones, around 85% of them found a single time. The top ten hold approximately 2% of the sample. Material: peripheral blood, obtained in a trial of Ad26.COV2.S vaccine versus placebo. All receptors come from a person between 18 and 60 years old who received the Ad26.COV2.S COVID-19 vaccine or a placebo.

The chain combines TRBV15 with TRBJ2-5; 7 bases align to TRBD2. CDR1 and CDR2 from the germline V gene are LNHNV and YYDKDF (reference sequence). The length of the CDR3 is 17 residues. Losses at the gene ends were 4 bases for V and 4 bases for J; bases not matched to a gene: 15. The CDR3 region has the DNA TGTGCCACCAGCACAACCCCGACCCGCCGGGAGGCAGAGACCCAGTACTTC. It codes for CATSTTPTRREAETQYF.

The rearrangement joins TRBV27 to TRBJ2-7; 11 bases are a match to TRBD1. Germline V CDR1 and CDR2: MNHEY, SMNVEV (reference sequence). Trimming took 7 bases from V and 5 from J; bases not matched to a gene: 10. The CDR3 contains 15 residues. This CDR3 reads CASTTSGQGGNEQYF. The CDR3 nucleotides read TGTGCCAGCACTACGTCGGGACAGGGGGGGAACGAGCAGTACTTC.

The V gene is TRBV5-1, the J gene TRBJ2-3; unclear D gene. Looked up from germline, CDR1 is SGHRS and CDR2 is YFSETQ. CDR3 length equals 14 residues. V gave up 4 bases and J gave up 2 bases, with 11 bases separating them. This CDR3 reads CASSTQPPTDTQYF. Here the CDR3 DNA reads TGCGCCAGCAGCACCCAGCCCCCCACAGATACGCAGTATTTT.